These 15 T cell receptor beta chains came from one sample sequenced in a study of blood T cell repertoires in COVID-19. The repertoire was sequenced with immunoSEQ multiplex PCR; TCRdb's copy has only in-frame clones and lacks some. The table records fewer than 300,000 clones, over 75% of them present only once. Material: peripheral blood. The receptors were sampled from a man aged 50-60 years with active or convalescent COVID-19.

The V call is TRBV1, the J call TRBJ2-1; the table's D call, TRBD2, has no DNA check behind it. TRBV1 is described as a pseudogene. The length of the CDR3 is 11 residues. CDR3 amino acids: CTSSQVPGQFF. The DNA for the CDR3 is TGCACCAGCAGCCAAGTTCCCGGGCAGTTCTTC.

The CDR3 nucleotides are TGCAGTTCTCCGGCAGGGGGACGGAATACGGATTACGAGCAGTACTTC. Translated, it gives CSSPAGGRNTDYEQYF. The rearrangement links TRBV29-1 to TRBJ2-7, with 7 bases identical to TRBD1. CDR1 is SQVTM, CDR2 ANQGSEA, per germline. This CDR3 region has 16 residues.

CDR3 sequence reads: CASSQKGEGSLDTQYF. CDR3 DNA: TGTGCCAGCAGCCAAAAGGGGGAAGGGAGTTTAGATACGCAGTATTTT. The chain couples TRBV4-2 to TRBJ2-3; possible D gene TRBD1, 6 bases. Germline lookup yields CDR1 LGHNA and CDR2 YNFKEQ. The CDR3 runs to 16 residues. V gave up 2 bases and J gave up 5 bases, with 17 bases separating them.

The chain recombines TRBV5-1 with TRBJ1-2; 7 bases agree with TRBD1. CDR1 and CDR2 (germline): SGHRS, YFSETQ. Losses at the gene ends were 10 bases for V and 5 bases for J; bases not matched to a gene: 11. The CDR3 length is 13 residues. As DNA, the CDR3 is TGCGCCTCCGCGGGAGGGGGCCCTTATGGCTACACCTTC. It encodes CASAGGGPYGYTF.

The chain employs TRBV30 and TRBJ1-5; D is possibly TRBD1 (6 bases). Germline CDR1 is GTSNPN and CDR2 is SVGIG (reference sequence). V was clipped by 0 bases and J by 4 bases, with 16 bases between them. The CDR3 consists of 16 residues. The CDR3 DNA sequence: TGTGCCTGGAGTGTTCCGGACCCAAGGGGGAATCAGCCCCAGCATTTT. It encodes CAWSVPDPRGNQPQHF.

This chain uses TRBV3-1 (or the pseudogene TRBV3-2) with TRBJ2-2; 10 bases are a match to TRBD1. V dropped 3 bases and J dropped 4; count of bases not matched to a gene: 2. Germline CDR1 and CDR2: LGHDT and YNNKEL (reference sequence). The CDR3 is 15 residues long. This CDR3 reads CASSQGTGVTGELFF. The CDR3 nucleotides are TGTGCCAGCAGCCAGGGGACAGGGGTCACCGGGGAGCTGTTTTTT.

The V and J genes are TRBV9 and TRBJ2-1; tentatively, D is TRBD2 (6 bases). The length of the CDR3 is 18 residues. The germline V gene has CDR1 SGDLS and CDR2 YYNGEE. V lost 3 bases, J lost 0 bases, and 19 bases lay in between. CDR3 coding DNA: TGTGCCAGCAGCGCGCGATCTAGCGCTAGTTTCTCCTACAATGAGCAGTTCTTC. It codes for CASSARSSASFSYNEQFF.

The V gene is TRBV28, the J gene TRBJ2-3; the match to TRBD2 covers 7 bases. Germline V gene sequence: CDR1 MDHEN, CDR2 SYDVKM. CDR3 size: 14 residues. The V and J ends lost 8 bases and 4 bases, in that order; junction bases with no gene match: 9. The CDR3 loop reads CASRARAGADTQYF. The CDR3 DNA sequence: TGTGCCAGCCGGGCCAGGGCGGGGGCAGATACGCAGTATTTT.

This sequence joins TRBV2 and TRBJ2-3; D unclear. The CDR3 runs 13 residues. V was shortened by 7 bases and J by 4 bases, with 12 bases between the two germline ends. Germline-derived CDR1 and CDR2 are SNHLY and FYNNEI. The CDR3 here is CASTILAADTQYF. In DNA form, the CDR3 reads TGTGCCAGCACGATATTAGCCGCAGATACGCAGTATTTT.

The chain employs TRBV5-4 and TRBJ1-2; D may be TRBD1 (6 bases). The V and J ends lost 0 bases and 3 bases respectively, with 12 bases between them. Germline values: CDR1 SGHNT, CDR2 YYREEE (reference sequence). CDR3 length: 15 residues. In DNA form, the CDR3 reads TGTGCCAGCAGCTTGGGACAGGCCCTTGACTATGGCTACACCTTC. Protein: CASSLGQALDYGYTF.

DNA of the CDR3: TGTGCCAGCAGCTTGGTGCAGGGAAGCTCCTACGAGCAGTACTTC. Translating gives CASSLVQGSSYEQYF. The V gene is TRBV5-5, the J gene TRBJ2-7; D is perhaps TRBD1 (5 bases). V shed 0 bases and J shed 0 bases, with 10 bases lying between them. The CDR3 is made up of 15 amino acids. CDR1 and CDR2 from the germline V gene are SGHKS and YYEKEE (reference sequence).

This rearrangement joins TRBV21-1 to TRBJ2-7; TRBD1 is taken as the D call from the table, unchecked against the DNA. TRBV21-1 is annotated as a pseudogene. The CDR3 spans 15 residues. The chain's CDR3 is CASSNRDRGPYEQYF. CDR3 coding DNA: TGTGCCAGCAGCAACCGGGACAGGGGGCCCTACGAGCAGTACTTC.

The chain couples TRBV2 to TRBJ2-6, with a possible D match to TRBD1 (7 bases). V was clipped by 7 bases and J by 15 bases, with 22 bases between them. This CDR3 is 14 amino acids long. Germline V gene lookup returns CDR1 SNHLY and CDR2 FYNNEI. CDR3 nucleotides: TGTGCCAGCAACGGGGAGACAGGGAGGATGGGCCTGACTTTC. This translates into CASNGETGRMGLTF.

The CDR3 DNA reads as TGTGCCAGCAACGGGGACAGGCCTGAAGCTTTCTTT. It codes for CASNGDRPEAFF. The V gene is TRBV28, the J gene TRBJ1-1, with 8 bases aligning to TRBD1. Germline assignment: CDR1 MDHEN and CDR2 SYDVKM. The length of the CDR3 is 12 residues. With 7 bases clipped from V and 6 bases from J, the junction kept 4 bases outside the gene matches.

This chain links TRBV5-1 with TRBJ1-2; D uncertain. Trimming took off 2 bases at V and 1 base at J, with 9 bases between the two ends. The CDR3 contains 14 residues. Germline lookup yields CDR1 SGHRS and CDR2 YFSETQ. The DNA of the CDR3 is TGCGCCAGCAGCTTCGACGGAGGTAACTATGGCTACACCTTC. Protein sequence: CASSFDGGNYGYTF.